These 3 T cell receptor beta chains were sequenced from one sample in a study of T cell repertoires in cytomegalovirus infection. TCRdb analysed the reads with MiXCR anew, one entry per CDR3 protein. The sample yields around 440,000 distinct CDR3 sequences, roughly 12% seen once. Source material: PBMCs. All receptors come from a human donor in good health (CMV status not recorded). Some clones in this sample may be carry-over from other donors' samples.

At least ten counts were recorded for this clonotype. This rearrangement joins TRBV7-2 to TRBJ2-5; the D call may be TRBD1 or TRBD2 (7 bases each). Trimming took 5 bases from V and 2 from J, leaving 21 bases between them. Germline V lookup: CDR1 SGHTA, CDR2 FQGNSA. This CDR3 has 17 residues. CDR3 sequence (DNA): TGTGCCAGCAGCCCAATCCGGCGGGGGACAGCTCAAGAGACCCAGTACTTC. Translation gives CASSPIRRGTAQETQYF.

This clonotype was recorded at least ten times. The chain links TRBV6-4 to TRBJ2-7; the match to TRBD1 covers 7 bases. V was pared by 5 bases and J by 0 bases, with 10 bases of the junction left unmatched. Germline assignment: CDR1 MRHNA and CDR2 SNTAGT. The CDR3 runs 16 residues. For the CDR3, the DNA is TGTGCCAGCAGTCTCACAGGGGCCGACTTCTCCTACGAGCAGTACTTC. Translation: CASSLTGADFSYEQYF.

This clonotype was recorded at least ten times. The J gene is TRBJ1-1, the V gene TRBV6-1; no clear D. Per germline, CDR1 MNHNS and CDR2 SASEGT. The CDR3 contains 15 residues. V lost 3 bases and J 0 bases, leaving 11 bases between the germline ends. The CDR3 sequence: CASSEWVGMNTEAFF. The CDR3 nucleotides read TGTGCCAGCAGTGAGTGGGTGGGAATGAACACTGAAGCTTTCTTT.